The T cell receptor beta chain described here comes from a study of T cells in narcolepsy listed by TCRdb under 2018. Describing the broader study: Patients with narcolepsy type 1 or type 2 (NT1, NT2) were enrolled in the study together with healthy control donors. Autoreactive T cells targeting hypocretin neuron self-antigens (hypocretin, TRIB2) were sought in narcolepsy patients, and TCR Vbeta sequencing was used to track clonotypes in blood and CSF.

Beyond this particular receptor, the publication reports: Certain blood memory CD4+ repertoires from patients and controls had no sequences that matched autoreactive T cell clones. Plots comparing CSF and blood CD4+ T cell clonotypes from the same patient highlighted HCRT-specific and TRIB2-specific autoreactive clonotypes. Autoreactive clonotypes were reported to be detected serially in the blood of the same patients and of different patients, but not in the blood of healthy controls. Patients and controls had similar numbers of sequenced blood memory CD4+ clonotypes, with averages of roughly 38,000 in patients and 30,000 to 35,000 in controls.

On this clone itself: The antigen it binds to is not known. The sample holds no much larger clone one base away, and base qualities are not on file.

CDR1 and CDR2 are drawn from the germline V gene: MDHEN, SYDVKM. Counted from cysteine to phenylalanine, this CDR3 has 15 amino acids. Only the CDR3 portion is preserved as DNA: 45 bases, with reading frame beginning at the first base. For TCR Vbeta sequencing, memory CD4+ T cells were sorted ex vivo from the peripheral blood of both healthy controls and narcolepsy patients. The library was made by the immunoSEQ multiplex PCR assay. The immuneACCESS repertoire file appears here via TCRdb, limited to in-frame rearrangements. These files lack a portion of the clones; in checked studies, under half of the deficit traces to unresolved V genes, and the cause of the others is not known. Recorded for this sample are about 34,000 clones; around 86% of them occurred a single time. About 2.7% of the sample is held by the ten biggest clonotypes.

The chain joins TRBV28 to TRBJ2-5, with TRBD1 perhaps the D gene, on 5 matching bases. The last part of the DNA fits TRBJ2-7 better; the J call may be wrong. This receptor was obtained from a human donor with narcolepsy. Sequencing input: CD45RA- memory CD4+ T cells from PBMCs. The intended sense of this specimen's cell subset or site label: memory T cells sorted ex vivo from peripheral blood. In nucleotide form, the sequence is TGTGCCAGCAGTCCCAGCTCAGGGTACACCTACGAGCAGTACTTC. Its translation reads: CASSPSSGYTYEQYF.